This TCR beta chain was obtained from a study of OX40 agonist ivuxolimab in advanced cancers. Study as a whole: Enrollees could have had prior anti-PD-1, anti-PD-L1 or anti-CTLA-4 therapy, which about 40% had received.

The protocol was immunoSEQ multiplex PCR, while the TCRdb copy is restricted to in-frame clones and leaves out a portion. The sample shows tens of thousands of clones, more than 65% of them seen only once. The CDR3 consists of 15 residues. The germline CDR1 and CDR2 sequences are MDHEN and SYDVKM. Deletions cut 6 bases from V and 8 bases from J, with 22 bases between. The receptor was derived from an adult with an advanced solid tumor such as melanoma, head and neck, liver or kidney cancer. The starting material was CD4+ or CD8+ T cells sorted from blood, obtained in a trial of the OX40 agonist ivuxolimab. The chain links TRBV28 to TRBJ1-2; D gene uncertain. The CDR3 loop reads CASSDYEVLRGGYTF. The CDR3 bases are TGTGCCAGCAGCGATTATGAGGTCCTACGCGGGGGCTACACCTTC.